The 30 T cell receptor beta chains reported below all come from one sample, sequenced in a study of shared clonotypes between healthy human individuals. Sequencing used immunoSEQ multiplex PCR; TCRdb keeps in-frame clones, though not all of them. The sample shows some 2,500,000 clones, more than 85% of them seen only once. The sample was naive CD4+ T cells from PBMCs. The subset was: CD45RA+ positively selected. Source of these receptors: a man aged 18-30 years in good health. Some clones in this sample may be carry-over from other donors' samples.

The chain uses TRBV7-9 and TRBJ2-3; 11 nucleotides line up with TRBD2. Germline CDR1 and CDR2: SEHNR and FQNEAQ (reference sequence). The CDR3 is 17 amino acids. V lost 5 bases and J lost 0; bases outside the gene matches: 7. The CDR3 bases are TGTGCCAGCAGCCCCAGACTAGCGGGACTCAGCACAGATACGCAGTATTTT. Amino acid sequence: CASSPRLAGLSTDTQYF.

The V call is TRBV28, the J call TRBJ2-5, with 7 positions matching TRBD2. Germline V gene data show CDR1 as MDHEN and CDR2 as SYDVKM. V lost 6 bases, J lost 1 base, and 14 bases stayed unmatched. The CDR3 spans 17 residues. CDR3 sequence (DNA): TGTGCCAGCAGGCCTTGGAGGCTAGCGGCAACCCAAGAGACCCAGTACTTC. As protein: CASRPWRLAATQETQYF.

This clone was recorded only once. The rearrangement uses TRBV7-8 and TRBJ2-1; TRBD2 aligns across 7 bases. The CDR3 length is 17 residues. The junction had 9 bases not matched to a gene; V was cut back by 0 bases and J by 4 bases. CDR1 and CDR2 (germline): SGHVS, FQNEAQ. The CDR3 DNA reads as TGTGCCAGCAGCTTAGCGAGACCGGGACTACTATACAATGAGCAGTTCTTC. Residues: CASSLARPGLLYNEQFF. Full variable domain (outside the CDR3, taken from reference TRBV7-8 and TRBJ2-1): GAGVSQSPRYKVAKRGQDVALRCDPISGHVSLFWYQQALGQGPEFLTYFQNEAQLDKSGLPSDRFFAERPEGSVSTLKIQRTQQEDSAVYLCASSLARPGLLYNEQFFGPGTRLTVL.

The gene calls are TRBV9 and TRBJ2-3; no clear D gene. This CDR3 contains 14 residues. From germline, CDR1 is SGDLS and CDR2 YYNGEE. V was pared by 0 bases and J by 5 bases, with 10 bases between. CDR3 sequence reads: CASSVEPGGDTQYF. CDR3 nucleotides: TGTGCCAGCAGCGTAGAGCCAGGTGGAGATACGCAGTATTTT.

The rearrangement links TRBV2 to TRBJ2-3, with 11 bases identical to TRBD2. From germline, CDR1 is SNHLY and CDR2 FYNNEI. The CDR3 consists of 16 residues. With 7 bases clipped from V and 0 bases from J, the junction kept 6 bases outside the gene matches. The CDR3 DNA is TGTGCCAGCATTCCGGGACTAGCGGCTAGCACAGATACGCAGTATTTT. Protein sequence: CASIPGLAASTDTQYF.

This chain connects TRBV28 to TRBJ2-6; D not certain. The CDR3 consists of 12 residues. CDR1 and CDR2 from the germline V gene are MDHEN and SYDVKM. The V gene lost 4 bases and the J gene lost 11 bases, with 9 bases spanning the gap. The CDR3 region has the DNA TGTGCCAGCAGTTCATTCCCTGACGTCCTGACTTTC. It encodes CASSSFPDVLTF.

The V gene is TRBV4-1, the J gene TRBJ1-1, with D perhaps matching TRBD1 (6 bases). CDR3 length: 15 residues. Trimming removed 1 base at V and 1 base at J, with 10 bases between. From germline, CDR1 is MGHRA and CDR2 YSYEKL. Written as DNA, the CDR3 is TGCGCCAGCAGCCAAGTACAGGGTAAGAACACTGAAGCTTTCTTT. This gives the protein CASSQVQGKNTEAFF.

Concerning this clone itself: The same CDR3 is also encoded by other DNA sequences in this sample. The CDR3 bases are TGTGCCAGCAGCGTATTATCCGGGGCCAACGTCCTGACTTTC. Its translation: CASSVLSGANVLTF. V gene TRBV9 combines with J gene TRBJ2-6; D unresolved. Germline V lookup: CDR1 SGDLS, CDR2 YYNGEE. There are 14 residues in the CDR3. V lost 1 base, J lost 4 bases, and 6 bases lay in between. Full variable domain (outside the CDR3, taken from reference TRBV9 and TRBJ2-6): DSGVTQTPKHLITATGQRVTLRCSPRSGDLSVYWYQQSLDQGLQFLIQYYNGEERAKGNILERFSAQQFPDLHSELNLSSLELGDSALYFCASSVLSGANVLTFGAGSRLTVL.

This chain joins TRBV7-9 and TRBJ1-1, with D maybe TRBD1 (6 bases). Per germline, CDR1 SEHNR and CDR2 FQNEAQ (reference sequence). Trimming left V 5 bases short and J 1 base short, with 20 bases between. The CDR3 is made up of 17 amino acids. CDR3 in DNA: TGTGCCAGCAGCCCTGGGGGGGCAGGGTGGTCGAACACTGAAGCTTTCTTT. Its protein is CASSPGGAGWSNTEAFF.

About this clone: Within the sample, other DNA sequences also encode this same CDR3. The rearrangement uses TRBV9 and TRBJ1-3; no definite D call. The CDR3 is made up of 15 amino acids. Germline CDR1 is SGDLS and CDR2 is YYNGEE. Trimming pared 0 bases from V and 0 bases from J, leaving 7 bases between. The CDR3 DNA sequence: TGTGCCAGCAGCGTAGTTCCAGGCTCTGGAAACACCATATATTTT. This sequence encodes CASSVVPGSGNTIYF.

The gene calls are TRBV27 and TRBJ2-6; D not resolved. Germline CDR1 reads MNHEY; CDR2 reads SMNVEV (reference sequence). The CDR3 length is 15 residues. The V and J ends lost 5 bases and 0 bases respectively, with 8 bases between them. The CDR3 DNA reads TGTGCCAGCAGTGCCATTTCCTCTGGGGCCAACGTCCTGACTTTC. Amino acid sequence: CASSAISSGANVLTF. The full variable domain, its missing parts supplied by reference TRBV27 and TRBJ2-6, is EAQVTQNPRYLITVTGKKLTVTCSQNMNHEYMSWYRQDPGLGLRQIYYSMNVEVTDKGDVPEGYKVSRKEKRNFPLILESPSPNQTSLYFCASSAISSGANVLTFGAGSRLTVL.

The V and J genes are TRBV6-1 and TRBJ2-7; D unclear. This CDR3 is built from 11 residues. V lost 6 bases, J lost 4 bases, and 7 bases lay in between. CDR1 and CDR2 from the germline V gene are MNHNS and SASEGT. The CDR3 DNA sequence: TGTGCCAGCAGATGGGAATACGAGCAGTACTTC. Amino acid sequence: CASRWEYEQYF.

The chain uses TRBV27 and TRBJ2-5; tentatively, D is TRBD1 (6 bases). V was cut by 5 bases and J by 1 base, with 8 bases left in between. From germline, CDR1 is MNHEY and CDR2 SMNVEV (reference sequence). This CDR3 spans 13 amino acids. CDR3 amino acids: CASSDRFQETQYF. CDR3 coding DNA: TGTGCCAGCAGTGACAGGTTCCAAGAGACCCAGTACTTC.

The CDR3 reads CASSPPSRADTGELFF. The CDR3 DNA reads TGTGCCAGCTCACCACCAAGTCGGGCTGACACCGGGGAGCTGTTTTTT. The chain joins TRBV18 to TRBJ2-2; D is uncertain. Trimming removed 0 bases at V and 3 bases at J, with 11 bases between. This CDR3 contains 16 residues. Germline V gene lookup returns CDR1 KGHSH and CDR2 LQKENI.

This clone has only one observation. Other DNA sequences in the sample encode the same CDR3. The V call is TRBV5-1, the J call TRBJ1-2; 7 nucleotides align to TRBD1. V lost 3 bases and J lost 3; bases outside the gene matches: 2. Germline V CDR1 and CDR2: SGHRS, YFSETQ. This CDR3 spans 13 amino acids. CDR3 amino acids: CASSSTGDYGYTF. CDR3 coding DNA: TGCGCCAGCAGCTCAACAGGGGACTATGGCTACACCTTC.

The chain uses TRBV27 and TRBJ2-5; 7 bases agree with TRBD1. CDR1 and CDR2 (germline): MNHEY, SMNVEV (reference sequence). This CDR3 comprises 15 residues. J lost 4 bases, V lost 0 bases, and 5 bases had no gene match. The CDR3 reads CASSLSLDRVETQYF. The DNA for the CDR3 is TGTGCCAGCAGTTTATCCTTAGACAGGGTAGAGACCCAGTACTTC.

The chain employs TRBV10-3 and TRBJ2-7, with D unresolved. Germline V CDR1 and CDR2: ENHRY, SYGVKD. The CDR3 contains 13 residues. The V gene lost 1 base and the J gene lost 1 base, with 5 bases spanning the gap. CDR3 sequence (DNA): TGTGCCATCAGTGAGTACACTTCCTACGAGCAGTACTTC. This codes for CAISEYTSYEQYF.

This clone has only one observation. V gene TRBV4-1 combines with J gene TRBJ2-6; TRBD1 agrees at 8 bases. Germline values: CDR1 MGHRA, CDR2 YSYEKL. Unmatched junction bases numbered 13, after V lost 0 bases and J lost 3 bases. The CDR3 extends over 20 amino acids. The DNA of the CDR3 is TGCGCCAGCAGCCAAGAACGTTCTGGACAGGGTAACTTTGGGGCCAACGTCCTGACTTTC. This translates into CASSQERSGQGNFGANVLTF.

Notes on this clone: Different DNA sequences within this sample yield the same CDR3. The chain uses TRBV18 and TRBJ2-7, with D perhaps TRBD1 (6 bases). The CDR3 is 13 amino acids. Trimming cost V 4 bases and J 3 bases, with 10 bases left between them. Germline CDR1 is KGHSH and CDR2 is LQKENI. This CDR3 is CASSLGQSYEQYF. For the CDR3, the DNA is TGTGCCAGCTCACTAGGACAGAGCTACGAGCAGTACTTC.

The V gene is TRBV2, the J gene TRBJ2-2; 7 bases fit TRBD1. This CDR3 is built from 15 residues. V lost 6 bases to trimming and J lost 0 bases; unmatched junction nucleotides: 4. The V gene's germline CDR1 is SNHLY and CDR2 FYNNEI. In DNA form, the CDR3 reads TGTGCCAGCAGGCTCGACAGGGCGAACACCGGGGAGCTGTTTTTT. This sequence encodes CASRLDRANTGELFF. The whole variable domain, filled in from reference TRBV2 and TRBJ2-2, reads EPEVTQTPSHQVTQMGQEVILRCVPISNHLYFYWYRQILGQKVEFLVSFYNNEISEKSEIFDDQFSVERPDGSNFTLKIRSTKLEDSAMYFCASRLDRANTGELFFGEGSRLTVL.

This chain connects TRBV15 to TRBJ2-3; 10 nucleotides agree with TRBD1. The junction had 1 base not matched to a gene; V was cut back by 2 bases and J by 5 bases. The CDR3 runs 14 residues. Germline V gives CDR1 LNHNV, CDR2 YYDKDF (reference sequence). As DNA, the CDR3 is TGTGCCACCAGCAGACGGGACAGGGGAGATACGCAGTATTTT. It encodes CATSRRDRGDTQYF.

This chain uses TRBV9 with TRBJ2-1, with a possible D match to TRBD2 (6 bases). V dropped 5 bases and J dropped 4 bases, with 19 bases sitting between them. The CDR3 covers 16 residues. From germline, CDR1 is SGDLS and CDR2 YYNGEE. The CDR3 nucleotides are TGTGCCAGCAGTCCCCCGCCCGGGACTCAGTACAATGAGCAGTTCTTC. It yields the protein CASSPPPGTQYNEQFF.

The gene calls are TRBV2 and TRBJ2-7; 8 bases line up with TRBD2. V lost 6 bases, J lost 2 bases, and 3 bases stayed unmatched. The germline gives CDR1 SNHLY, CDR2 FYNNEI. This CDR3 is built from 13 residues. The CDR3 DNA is TGTGCCAGCAGACTAGCGGCTACCTACGAGCAGTACTTC. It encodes CASRLAATYEQYF.

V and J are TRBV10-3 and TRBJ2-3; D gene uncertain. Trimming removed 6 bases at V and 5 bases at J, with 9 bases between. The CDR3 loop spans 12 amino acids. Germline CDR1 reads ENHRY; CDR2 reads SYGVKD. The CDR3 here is CAISAMGDTQYF. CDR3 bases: TGTGCCATCAGCGCGATGGGAGATACGCAGTATTTT.

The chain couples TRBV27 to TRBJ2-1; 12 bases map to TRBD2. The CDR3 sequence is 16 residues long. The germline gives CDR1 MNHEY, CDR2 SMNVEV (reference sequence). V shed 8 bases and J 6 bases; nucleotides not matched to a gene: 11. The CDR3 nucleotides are TGTGCCAGCTCCCTAAGCGAACTAGCGGGAGGCAATGAGCAGTTCTTC. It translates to CASSLSELAGGNEQFF.

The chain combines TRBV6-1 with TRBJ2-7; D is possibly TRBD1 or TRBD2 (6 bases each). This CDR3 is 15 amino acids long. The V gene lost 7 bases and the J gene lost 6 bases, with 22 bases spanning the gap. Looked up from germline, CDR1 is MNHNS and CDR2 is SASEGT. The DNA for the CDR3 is TGTGCCAGCACCCAGAGGGGGGTACTCGGCCCCGAGCAGTACTTC. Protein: CASTQRGVLGPEQYF.

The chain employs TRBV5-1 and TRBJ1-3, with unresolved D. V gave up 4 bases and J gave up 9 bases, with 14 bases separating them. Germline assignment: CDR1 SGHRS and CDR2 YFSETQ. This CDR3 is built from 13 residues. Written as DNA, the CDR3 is TGCGCCAGCAGCCTAGACGTGGACGGCACCATATATTTT. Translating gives CASSLDVDGTIYF.

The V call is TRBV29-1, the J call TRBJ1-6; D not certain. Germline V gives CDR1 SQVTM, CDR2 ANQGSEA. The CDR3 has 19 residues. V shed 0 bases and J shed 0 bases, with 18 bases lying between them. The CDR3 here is CSVEDVTPQESSYNSPLHF. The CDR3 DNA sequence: TGCAGCGTTGAAGATGTAACACCCCAAGAAAGCTCCTATAATTCACCCCTCCACTTT.

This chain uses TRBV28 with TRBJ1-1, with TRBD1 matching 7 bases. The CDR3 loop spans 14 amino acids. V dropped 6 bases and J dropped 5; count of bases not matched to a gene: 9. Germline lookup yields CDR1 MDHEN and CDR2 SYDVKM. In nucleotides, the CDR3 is TGTGCCAGCAGGGGGGCTACAGGGGAGACTGAAGCTTTCTTT. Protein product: CASRGATGETEAFF.

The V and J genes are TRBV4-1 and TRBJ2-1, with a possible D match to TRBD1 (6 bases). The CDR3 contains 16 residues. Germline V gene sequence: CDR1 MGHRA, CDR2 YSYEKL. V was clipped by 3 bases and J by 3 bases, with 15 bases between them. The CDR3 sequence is CASSHADRGGYNEQFF. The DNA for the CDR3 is TGCGCCAGCAGCCATGCCGACCGAGGGGGCTACAATGAGCAGTTCTTC.